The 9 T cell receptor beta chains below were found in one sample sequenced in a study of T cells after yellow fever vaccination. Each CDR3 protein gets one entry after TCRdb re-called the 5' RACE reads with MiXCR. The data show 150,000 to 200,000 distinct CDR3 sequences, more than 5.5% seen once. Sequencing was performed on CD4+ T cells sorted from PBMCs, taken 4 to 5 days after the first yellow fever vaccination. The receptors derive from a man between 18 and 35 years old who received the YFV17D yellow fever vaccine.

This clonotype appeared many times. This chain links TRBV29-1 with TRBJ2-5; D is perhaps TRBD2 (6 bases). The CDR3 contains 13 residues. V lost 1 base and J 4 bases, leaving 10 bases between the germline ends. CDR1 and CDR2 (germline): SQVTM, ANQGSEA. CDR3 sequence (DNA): TGCAGCGTTGAAGGTGCCGGGGGAGAGACCCAGTACTTC. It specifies CSVEGAGGETQYF.

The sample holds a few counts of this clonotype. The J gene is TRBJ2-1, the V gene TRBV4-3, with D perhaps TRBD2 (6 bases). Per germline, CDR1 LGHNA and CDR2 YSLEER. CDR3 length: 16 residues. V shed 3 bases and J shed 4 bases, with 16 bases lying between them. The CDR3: CASSQNPGVRYNEQFF. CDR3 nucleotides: TGCGCCAGCAGCCAGAATCCGGGGGTCCGGTACAATGAGCAGTTCTTC.

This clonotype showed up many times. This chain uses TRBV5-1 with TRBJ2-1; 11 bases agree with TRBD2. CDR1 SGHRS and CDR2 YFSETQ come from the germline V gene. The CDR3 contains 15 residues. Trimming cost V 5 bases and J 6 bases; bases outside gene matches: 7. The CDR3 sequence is CASRDGTSGLNEQFF. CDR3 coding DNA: TGCGCCAGCAGGGACGGGACTAGCGGCCTCAATGAGCAGTTCTTC. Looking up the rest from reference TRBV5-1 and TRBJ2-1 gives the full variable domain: KAGVTQTPRYLIKTRGQQVTLSCSPISGHRSVSWYQQTPGQGLQFLFEYFSETQRNKGNFPGRFSGRQFSNSRSEMNVSTLELGDSALYLCASRDGTSGLNEQFFGPGTRLTVL.

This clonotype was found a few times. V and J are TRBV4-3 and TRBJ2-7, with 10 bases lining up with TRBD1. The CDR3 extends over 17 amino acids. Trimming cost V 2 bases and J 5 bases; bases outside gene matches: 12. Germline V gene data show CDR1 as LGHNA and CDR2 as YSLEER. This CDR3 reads CASSQYGPGQGTHEQYF. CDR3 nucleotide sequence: TGCGCCAGCAGCCAATACGGTCCGGGACAGGGGACCCACGAGCAGTACTTC.

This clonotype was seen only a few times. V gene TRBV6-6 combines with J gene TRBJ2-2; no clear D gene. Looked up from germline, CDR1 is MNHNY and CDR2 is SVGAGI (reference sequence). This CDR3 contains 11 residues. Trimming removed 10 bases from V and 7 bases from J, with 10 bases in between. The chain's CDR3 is CATAELGELFF. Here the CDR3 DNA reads TGTGCCACCGCAGAACTCGGGGAGCTGTTTTTT.

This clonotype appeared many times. The CDR3 DNA sequence: TGCGCCAGCAGCTACGGACCGTTAGGCCTAAAAGCCGGGACGCAGTATTTT. This gives the protein CASSYGPLGLKAGTQYF. The rearrangement joins TRBV5-1 to TRBJ2-3; D is uncertain. The ends were cut back, 3 bases at V and 9 bases at J, with 26 bases in the middle. The CDR3 consists of 17 residues. The V gene's germline CDR1 is SGHRS and CDR2 YFSETQ.

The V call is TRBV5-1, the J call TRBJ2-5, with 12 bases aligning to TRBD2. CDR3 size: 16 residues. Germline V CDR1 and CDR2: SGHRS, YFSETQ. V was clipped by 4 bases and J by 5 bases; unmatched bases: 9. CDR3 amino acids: CASSPALAGGQETQYF. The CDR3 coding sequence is TGCGCCAGCAGCCCCGCCCTAGCGGGGGGGCAGGAGACCCAGTACTTC.

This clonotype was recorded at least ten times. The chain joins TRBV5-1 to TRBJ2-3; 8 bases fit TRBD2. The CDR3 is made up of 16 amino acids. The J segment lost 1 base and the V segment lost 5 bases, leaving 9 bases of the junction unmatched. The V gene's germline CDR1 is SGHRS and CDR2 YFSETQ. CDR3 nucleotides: TGCGCCAGCAGTTCCAAAGCGGGGGACCGCACAGATACGCAGTATTTT. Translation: CASSSKAGDRTDTQYF.

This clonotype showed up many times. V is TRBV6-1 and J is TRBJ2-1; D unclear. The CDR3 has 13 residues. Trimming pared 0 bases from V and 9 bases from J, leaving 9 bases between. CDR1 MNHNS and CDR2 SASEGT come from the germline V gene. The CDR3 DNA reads TGTGCCAGCAGTGAAGCGCTCCTTGGTGAGCAGTTCTTC. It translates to CASSEALLGEQFF.